This TCR beta chain was identified during a study of CD4 and CD8 cells across lung adenocarcinoma regions. Localized lung adenocarcinoma, a non-small cell lung cancer, affected the donors. TCRdb called the PCR reads again in MiXCR, with one record for every CDR3 protein. The sample holds roughly 6,500 distinct CDR3 sequences; over 40% are singletons and the top ten take 19%. This clonotype was counted only a few times. This CDR3 contains 13 residues. The V end lost 5 bases, the J end lost 3 bases, and 10 bases lay between the germline ends. Germline V CDR1 and CDR2: LNHDA, SQIVND (reference sequence).

This TCR derives from a female donor with lung adenocarcinoma. The CD4 and CD8 labels of this study may be unreliable. This rearrangement joins TRBV19 to TRBJ2-5; no definite D call. The sequenced sample was CD8+ T cells from the center of a lung tumor. CDR3 sequence: CASSRPGKETQYF. The CDR3 DNA is TGTGCCAGTAGTCGGCCAGGCAAAGAGACCCAGTACTTC.